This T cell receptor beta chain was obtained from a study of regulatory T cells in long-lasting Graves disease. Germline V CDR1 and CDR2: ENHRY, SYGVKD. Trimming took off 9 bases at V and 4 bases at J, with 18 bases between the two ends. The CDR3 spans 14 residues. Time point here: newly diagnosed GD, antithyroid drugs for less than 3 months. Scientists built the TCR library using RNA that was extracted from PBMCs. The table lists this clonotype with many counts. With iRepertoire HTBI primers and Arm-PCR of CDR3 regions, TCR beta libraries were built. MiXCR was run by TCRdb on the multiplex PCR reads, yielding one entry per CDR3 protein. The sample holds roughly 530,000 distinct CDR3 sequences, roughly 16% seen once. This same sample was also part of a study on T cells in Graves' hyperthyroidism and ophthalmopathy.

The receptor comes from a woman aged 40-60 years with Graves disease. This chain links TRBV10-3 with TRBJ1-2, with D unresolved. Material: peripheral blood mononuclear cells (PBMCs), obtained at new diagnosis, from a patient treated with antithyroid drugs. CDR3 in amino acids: CAIHENSGGYGYTF. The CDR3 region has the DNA TGTGCCATTCATGAAAACTCTGGCGGCTATGGCTACACCTTC.